This T cell receptor (beta chain) was identified in a study of T-cell reconstitution after alpha-beta-depleted transplantation in children. Using unique molecular identifiers, the investigators prepared the TCRbeta library. TCRdb independently ran MiXCR on the PCR reads; one entry per CDR3 protein. Altogether 350,000 to 500,000 distinct CDR3 sequences are present, about 40% being singletons, with the ten largest covering 27%. Notes on the study in general: About two months after transplant, alpha-beta T cells reportedly came from several hundred expanded graft clones. High day-60 TCRbeta diversity in some patients came from surviving recipient T cells and thymic progenitors.

Ten or more counts support this clonotype. No antigen is known for it. This CDR3 spans 11 amino acids. With 4 bases removed from V and 6 bases from J, the gap between germline ends came to 7 bases. CDR1 KGHSH and CDR2 LQKENI come from the germline V gene. Here the sequenced sample was PBMCs, taken before TCRalphabeta/CD19-depleted stem cell transplant. This clonotype was obtained from a girl aged 2-10 years with aplastic anemia, due to receive a stem cell transplant. The V and J genes are TRBV18 and TRBJ2-7; possibly TRBD1 or TRBD2 for D (5 bases each). The CDR3: CASSLGTEQYF. For the CDR3, the DNA is TGTGCCAGCTCACTGGGGACCGAGCAGTACTTC. The whole variable domain, remainder taken from reference TRBV18 and TRBJ2-7, is NAGVMQNPRHLVRRRGQEARLRCSPMKGHSHVYWYRQLPEEGLKFMVYLQKENIIDESGMPKERFSAEFPKEGPSILRIQQVVRGDSAAYFCASSLGTEQYFGPGTRLTVT.